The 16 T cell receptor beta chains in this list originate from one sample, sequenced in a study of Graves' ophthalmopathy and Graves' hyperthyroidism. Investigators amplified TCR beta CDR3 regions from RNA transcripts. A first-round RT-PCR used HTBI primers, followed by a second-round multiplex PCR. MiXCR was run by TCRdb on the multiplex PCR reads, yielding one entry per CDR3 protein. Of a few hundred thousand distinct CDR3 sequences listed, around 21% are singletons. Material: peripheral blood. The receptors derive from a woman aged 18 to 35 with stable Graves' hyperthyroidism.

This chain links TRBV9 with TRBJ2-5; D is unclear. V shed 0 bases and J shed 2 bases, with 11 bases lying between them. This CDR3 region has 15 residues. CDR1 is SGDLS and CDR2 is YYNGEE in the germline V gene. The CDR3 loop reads CASSVGTALQETQYF. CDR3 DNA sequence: TGTGCCAGCAGCGTAGGGACGGCGCTACAAGAGACCCAGTACTTC. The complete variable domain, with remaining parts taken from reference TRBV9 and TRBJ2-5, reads DSGVTQTPKHLITATGQRVTLRCSPRSGDLSVYWYQQSLDQGLQFLIQYYNGEERAKGNILERFSAQQFPDLHSELNLSSLELGDSALYFCASSVGTALQETQYFGPGTRLLVL.

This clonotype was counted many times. The CDR3 spells CAWTPGGGEQYF. CDR3 nucleotides: TGTGCCTGGACACCAGGGGGGGGCGAGCAGTACTTC. The chain combines TRBV30 with TRBJ2-7, with D perhaps given as TRBD1 or TRBD2 (7 bases each). This CDR3 has 12 amino acids. Trimming removed 4 bases from V and 6 bases from J, with 13 bases in between. The V gene's germline CDR1 is GTSNPN and CDR2 SVGIG (reference sequence).

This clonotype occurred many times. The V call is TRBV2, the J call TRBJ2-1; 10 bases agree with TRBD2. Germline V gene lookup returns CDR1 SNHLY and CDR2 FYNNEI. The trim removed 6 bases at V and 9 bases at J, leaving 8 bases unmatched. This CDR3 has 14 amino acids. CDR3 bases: TGTGCCAGCAGGAGCGGGAGGGCTATGACTGAGCAGTTCTTC. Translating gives CASRSGRAMTEQFF.

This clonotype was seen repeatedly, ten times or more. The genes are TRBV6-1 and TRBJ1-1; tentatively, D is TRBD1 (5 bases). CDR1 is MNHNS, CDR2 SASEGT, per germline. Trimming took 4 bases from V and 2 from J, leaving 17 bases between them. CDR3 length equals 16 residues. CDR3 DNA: TGTGCCAGCAGTGTGGGTGGGTACAGGACCAACACTGAAGCTTTCTTT. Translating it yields CASSVGGYRTNTEAFF.

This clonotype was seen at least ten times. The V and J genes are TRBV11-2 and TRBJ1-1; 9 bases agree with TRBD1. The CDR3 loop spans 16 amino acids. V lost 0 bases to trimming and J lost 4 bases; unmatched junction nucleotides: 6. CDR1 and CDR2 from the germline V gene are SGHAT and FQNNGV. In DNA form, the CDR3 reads TGTGCCAGCAGCTTAGAGACGGGACAGGGAAGCACTGAAGCTTTCTTT. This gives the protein CASSLETGQGSTEAFF.

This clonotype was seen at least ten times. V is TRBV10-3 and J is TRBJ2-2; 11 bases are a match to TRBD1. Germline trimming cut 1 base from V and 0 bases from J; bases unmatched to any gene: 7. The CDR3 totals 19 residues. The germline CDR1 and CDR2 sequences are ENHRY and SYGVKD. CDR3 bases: TGTGCCATCAGTGAGTTTGTCCCGGGACAGGGGGCGAACACCGGGGAGCTGTTTTTT. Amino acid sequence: CAISEFVPGQGANTGELFF.

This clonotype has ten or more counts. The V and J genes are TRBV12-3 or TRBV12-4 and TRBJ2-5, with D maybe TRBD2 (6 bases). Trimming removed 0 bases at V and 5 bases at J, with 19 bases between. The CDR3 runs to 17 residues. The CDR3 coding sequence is TGTGCCAGCAGTTTAGCGCGGGACGGGAGCTTACACGAGACCCAGTACTTC. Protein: CASSLARDGSLHETQYF.

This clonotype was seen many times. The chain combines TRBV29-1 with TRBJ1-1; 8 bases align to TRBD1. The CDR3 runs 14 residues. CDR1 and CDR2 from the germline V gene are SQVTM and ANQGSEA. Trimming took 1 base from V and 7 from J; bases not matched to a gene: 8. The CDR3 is CSVEARQGKVEAFF. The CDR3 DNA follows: TGCAGCGTTGAAGCGAGACAGGGGAAAGTTGAAGCTTTCTTT.

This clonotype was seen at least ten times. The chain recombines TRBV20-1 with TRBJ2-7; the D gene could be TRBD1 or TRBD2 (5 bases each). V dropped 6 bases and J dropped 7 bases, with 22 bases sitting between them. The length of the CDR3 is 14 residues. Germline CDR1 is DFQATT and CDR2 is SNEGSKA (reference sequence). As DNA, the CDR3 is TGCAGTGCCAGCCGGGACCTAGGGCTCTTGGAGCAGTACTTC. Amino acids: CSASRDLGLLEQYF.

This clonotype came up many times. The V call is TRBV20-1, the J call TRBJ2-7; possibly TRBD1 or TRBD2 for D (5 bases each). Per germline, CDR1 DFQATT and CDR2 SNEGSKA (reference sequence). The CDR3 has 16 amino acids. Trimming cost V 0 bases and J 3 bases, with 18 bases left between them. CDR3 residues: CSARDSSRGDYYEQYF. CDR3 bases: TGCAGTGCTAGAGACTCCTCCCGGGGCGACTACTACGAGCAGTACTTC.

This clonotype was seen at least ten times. The CDR3: CASSHYGTGDYGYTF. As DNA, the CDR3 is TGCGCCAGCAGCCACTACGGGACAGGTGACTATGGCTACACCTTC. V is TRBV4-3 and J is TRBJ1-2, with TRBD1 identical over 8 bases. The CDR3 is made up of 15 amino acids. Trimming cost V 3 bases and J 3 bases; bases outside gene matches: 6. Germline V lookup: CDR1 LGHNA, CDR2 YSLEER.

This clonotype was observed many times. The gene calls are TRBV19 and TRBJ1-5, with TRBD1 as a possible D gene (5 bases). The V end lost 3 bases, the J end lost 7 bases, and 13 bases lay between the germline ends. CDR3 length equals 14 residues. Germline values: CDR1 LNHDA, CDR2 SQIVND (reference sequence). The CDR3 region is CASSIGSGSQPQHF. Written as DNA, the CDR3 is TGTGCCAGTAGTATTGGGTCAGGGAGCCAGCCCCAGCATTTT. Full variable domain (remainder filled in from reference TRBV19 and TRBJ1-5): DGGITQSPKYLFRKEGQNVTLSCEQNLNHDAMYWYRQDPGQGLRLIYYSQIVNDFQKGDIAEGYSVSREKKESFPLTVTSAQKNPTAFYLCASSIGSGSQPQHFGDGTRLSIL.

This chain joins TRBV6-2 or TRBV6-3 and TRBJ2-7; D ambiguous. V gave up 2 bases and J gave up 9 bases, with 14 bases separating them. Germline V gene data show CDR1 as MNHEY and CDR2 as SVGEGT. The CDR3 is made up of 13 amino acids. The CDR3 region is CASSYPVDVGQYF. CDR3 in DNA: TGTGCCAGCAGTTACCCCGTTGATGTCGGGCAGTACTTC.

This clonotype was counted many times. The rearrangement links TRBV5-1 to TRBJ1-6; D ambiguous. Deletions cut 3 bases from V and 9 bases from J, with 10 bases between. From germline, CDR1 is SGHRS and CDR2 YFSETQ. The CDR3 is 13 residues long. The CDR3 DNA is TGCGCCAGCAGCTCCCGATCCGGTTCACCCCTCCACTTT. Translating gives CASSSRSGSPLHF.

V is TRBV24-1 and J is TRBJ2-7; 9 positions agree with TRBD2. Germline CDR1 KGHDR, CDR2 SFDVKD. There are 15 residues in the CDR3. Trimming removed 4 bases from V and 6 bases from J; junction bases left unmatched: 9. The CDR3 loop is CATSDPTSGNFEQYF. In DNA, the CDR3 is TGTGCCACCAGTGACCCGACTAGCGGTAACTTCGAGCAGTACTTC.

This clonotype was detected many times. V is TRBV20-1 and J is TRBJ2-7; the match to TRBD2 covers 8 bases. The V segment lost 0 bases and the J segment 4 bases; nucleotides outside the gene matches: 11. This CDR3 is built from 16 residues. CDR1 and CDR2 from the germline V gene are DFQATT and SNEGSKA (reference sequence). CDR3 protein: CSARDHGGRLTYEQYF. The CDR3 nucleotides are TGCAGTGCTAGAGATCACGGCGGGAGGCTTACATACGAGCAGTACTTC.